The clone carrying this T cell receptor (beta chain) was detected a few times. Its antigen remains unknown. The use of a sample-barcoded 5' primer and a J-beta primer mix characterized a second PCR of roughly 6 to 12 cycles. One entry per CDR3 protein, called by TCRdb with MiXCR from the 5' RACE reads. The sample holds about 1.4 million distinct CDR3 sequences, roughly 60% seen once. Per the germline V gene, CDR1 is MDHEN and CDR2 is SYDVKM. Between the trimmed V and J ends, which lost 3 bases and 0 bases, there was a span of 11 bases. This CDR3 spans 15 amino acids. Donors each provided roughly 9.6 milliliters of peripheral blood. This record belongs to a study of blood T cells in healthy people across ages. General observations from the study: The lack of PBMC sorting stopped any conclusive naive versus antigen-experienced comparison. Roughly linearly, TCR beta diversity per million T cells fell as age increased. Diversity figures derived from one million T cells were judged to underestimate the true value.

The source material was blood. The receptor comes from a young man in good health. The rearrangement joins TRBV28 to TRBJ1-1; D uncertain. As DNA, the CDR3 is TGTGCCAGCAGTTTTGGTTTACAAATGAACACTGAAGCTTTCTTT. Its translation is CASSFGLQMNTEAFF.